The next 16 T cell receptor beta chains were all read from a single sample in a study of blood T cell repertoires in COVID-19. Clones were sequenced by immunoSEQ multiplex PCR, and TCRdb holds only the in-frame ones, with some missing. The sample comprises 400,000 or so clones, approximately 89% of which are singletons, and 1.5% to 1.8% rests with the top ten. Sequenced: peripheral blood. The receptor source for this set is a woman between 35 and 50 years old with COVID-19, enrolled during active disease.

The chain employs TRBV30 and TRBJ1-5; TRBD1 matches 11 bases. After removal of 2 bases from V and 6 bases from J, the junction contained 9 bases not matched to a gene. CDR3 size: 16 residues. CDR1 and CDR2 (germline): GTSNPN, SVGIG (reference sequence). As DNA, the CDR3 is TGTGCCTGGAGTTTTTCGGGGACAGGGGGTTCTCAGCCCCAGCATTTT. Residues: CAWSFSGTGGSQPQHF.

The chain carries TRBV2 and TRBJ1-5; D is undetermined. CDR1 and CDR2 from the germline V gene are SNHLY and FYNNEI. The CDR3 totals 15 residues. V was trimmed by 5 bases and J by 6 bases, leaving 17 bases between them. CDR3 bases: TGTGCCAGCAGTCCTGGCGGGTACTCCGGTCAGCCCCAGCATTTT. This gives the protein CASSPGGYSGQPQHF.

J is TRBJ2-2 and V is TRBV7-6; 16 bases are a match to TRBD2. The CDR3 has 19 residues. Looked up from germline, CDR1 is SGHVS and CDR2 is FNYEAQ. The ends lost 5 bases at V and 6 bases at J; junction bases unmatched: 12. CDR3 sequence (DNA): TGTGCCAGCAGCCTCCTGGGACTAGCGGGAGGGCCTGGTGCCGGGGAGCTGTTTTTT. This codes for CASSLLGLAGGPGAGELFF.

This sequence joins TRBV7-2 and TRBJ1-3, with a tentative D call TRBD1 (6 bases). This CDR3 has 15 amino acids. Trimming removed 6 bases at V and 0 bases at J, with 12 bases between. Germline assignment: CDR1 SGHTA and CDR2 FQGNSA. CDR3 DNA sequence: TGTGCCAGCAGTCGGGACATTTCCTCTGGAAACACCATATATTTT. Its protein product is CASSRDISSGNTIYF.

As concerns this clone: The same CDR3 also results from other DNA sequences found in this sample. The J gene is TRBJ1-2, the V gene TRBV12-3 or TRBV12-4, with 8 bases identical to TRBD1. V shed 4 bases and J 4 bases; nucleotides not matched to a gene: 2. The CDR3 runs 13 residues. The CDR3 is CASSSDRVYGYTF. The CDR3 nucleotides are TGTGCCAGCAGTTCGGACAGGGTCTATGGCTACACCTTC.

J is TRBJ2-3 and V is TRBV10-1; the match to TRBD2 covers 12 bases. This CDR3 is built from 13 residues. With V trimmed by 11 bases and J by 2 bases, 2 bases remained unmatched. Germline values: CDR1 WNHNN, CDR2 SYGVQD (reference sequence). DNA of the CDR3: TGCGCCGGACTAGCGGGAATCACAGATACGCAGTATTTT. This encodes CAGLAGITDTQYF.

V and J are TRBV7-3 and TRBJ2-7; TRBD1 matches at 12 bases. Germline V gives CDR1 SGHTA, CDR2 FQGTGA. The CDR3 consists of 13 residues. J was trimmed by 5 bases and V by 5 bases; bases with no gene match: 1. The CDR3 reads CASSGTGGNEQYF. In nucleotides, the CDR3 is TGTGCCAGCAGCGGGACAGGGGGCAACGAGCAGTACTTC.

The chain employs TRBV4-1 and TRBJ2-2; TRBD2 matches at 14 bases. The CDR3 spans 17 residues. Looked up from germline, CDR1 is MGHRA and CDR2 is YSYEKL. The trim removed 4 bases at V and 7 bases at J, leaving 8 bases unmatched. The DNA of the CDR3 is TGCGCCAGCAGCCCCAGACTAGCGGGGGGGCTAAGCGGGGAGCTGTTTTTT. It is translated as CASSPRLAGGLSGELFF.

The chain carries TRBV28 and TRBJ1-4; no firm D call. The germline CDR1 and CDR2 sequences are MDHEN and SYDVKM. This CDR3 is 13 amino acids long. In nucleotides, the CDR3 is TGTGCAAGTACGGAGATTTTTAATGAAAAACTGTTTTTT. It is translated as CASTEIFNEKLFF.

J is TRBJ1-3 and V is TRBV9; D not resolved. The germline CDR1 and CDR2 sequences are SGDLS and YYNGEE. The V and J ends lost 4 bases and 0 bases respectively, with 11 bases between them. CDR3 size: 15 residues. CDR3 residues: CASSLPGSSGNTIYF. In nucleotides, the CDR3 is TGTGCCAGCAGCCTCCCGGGGAGCTCTGGAAACACCATATATTTT.

V and J are TRBV6-5 and TRBJ1-2; a possible D gene is TRBD1 (5 bases). V was shortened by 5 bases and J by 6 bases, with 19 bases between the two germline ends. Germline CDR1 MNHEY, CDR2 SVGAGI. The CDR3 runs to 15 residues. CDR3 region: CASSTQRDLRDGYTF. CDR3 sequence (DNA): TGTGCCAGCAGTACCCAACGGGACTTACGAGATGGCTACACCTTC.

The chain has TRBV30 and TRBJ2-3; 10 positions agree with TRBD1. V shed 1 base, J shed 4 bases, and the junction held 11 bases outside the gene matches. This CDR3 comprises 17 residues. The germline V gene encodes CDR1 GTSNPN and CDR2 SVGIG (reference sequence). The CDR3 is CAWSAYRTGGPADTQYF. In DNA, the CDR3 is TGTGCCTGGAGTGCCTATAGGACAGGGGGTCCCGCAGATACGCAGTATTTT.

This clone was found once. CDR3 coding DNA: TGTGCCAGCAGCACACGGGGGACAGGTTCGGGCGCAACTAATGAAAAACTGTTTTTT. Protein product: CASSTRGTGSGATNEKLFF. The rearrangement links TRBV9 to TRBJ1-4, with 8 bases fitting TRBD1. V gave up 4 bases and J gave up 0 bases; unmatched junction bases: 14. Germline CDR1 and CDR2: SGDLS and YYNGEE. This CDR3 is built from 19 residues.

J is TRBJ2-2 and V is TRBV5-1, with TRBD1 matching 8 bases. CDR3 length: 16 residues. CDR1 SGHRS and CDR2 YFSETQ come from the germline V gene. V shed 6 bases and J 6 bases; nucleotides not matched to a gene: 13. CDR3 protein: CASNGWTGNEAGELFF. The CDR3 bases are TGCGCCAGCAACGGGTGGACAGGGAACGAGGCCGGGGAGCTGTTTTTT.

Only one count was recorded for this clone. The chain links TRBV30 to TRBJ2-7, with 7 bases identical to TRBD2. Germline V gives CDR1 GTSNPN, CDR2 SVGIG (reference sequence). The CDR3 is 15 amino acids. V lost 3 bases and J lost 0; bases outside the gene matches: 8. The CDR3: CAWRAGPLSSYEQYF. CDR3 DNA: TGTGCCTGGAGAGCGGGACCCCTAAGCTCCTACGAGCAGTACTTC.

The V call is TRBV28, the J call TRBJ1-2; D may be TRBD1 (5 bases). Trimming left V 3 bases short and J 9 bases short, with 14 bases between. This CDR3 comprises 13 residues. The germline CDR1 and CDR2 sequences are MDHEN and SYDVKM. In DNA, the CDR3 is TGTGCCAGCAGTTTTGTGCGCAAGGGGCGCTACACCTTC. It codes for CASSFVRKGRYTF.